The 32 T cell receptor beta chains reported below all come from one sample, sequenced in a study of glioma-infiltrating T cells. The iRepertoire nested amplicon-rescue multiplex PCR amplified TCR alpha and beta CDR3s from RNA. MiXCR, applied by TCRdb to the multiplex PCR reads, yields one record per CDR3 protein. The sample includes fewer than 500,000 distinct CDR3 sequences, approximately 42% seen only once; the top ten take 9.5% to 15%. The sample taken for sequencing was glioma tissue, nonneoplastic brain tissue, or PBMCs (not recorded which). All receptors derive from a human donor with low-grade glioma or glioblastoma, undergoing nonglioma brain surgery, or in good health (not recorded which).

In its sample, this clonotype was seen a few times. This rearrangement joins TRBV20-1 to TRBJ2-3; the D gene is possibly TRBD1 (6 bases). Germline V gene sequence: CDR1 DFQATT, CDR2 SNEGSKA (reference sequence). The V and J ends lost 3 bases and 2 bases respectively, with 18 bases between them. This CDR3 region has 16 residues. CDR3: CSARSTGDTLTDTQYF. In nucleotides, the CDR3 is TGCAGTGCTAGGTCGACCGGGGACACCCTCACAGATACGCAGTATTTT.

A note on this clonotype: Given a much more abundant clone one base away, this may be a read error. The genes are TRBV7-9 and TRBJ1-1; D unresolved. The CDR3 totals 12 residues. The germline CDR1 and CDR2 sequences are SEHNR and FQNEAQ (reference sequence). CDR3 sequence reads: CTSSFAYGEAFF. The CDR3 DNA sequence: TGTACCAGCAGCTTCGCATACGGTGAAGCTTTCTTT.

This chain links TRBV7-2 with TRBJ1-6; a possible D gene is TRBD1 (5 bases). Per germline, CDR1 SGHTA and CDR2 FQGNSA. V lost 5 bases to trimming and J lost 9 bases, with 17 bases between them. CDR3 length: 15 amino acids. CDR3 region: CASSPIGTATSPLHF. CDR3 DNA sequence: TGTGCCAGCAGCCCTATCGGGACGGCGACTTCACCCCTCCACTTT.

The chain is built from TRBV5-4 and TRBJ2-3, with D tentatively TRBD1 (5 bases). This CDR3 is built from 14 residues. From germline, CDR1 is SGHNT and CDR2 YYREEE (reference sequence). V was cut by 1 base and J by 2 bases, with 8 bases left in between. In DNA form, the CDR3 reads TGTGCCAGCAGCTTGACACAGGACACAGATACGCAGTATTTT. Residues: CASSLTQDTDTQYF. Full variable domain (outside the CDR3, taken from reference TRBV5-4 and TRBJ2-3): ETGVTQSPTHLIKTRGQQVTLRCSSQSGHNTVSWYQQALGQGPQFIFQYYREEENGRGNFPPRFSGLQFPNYSSELNVNALELDDSALYLCASSLTQDTDTQYFGPGTRLTVL.

This chain joins TRBV4-2 and TRBJ2-7; TRBD1 matches 8 bases. V was clipped by 0 bases and J by 5 bases; unmatched bases: 12. The CDR3 is made up of 17 amino acids. CDR1 and CDR2 (germline): LGHNA, YNFKEQ. The CDR3 sequence is CASSQDMRTGGRNEQYF. DNA of the CDR3: TGTGCCAGCAGCCAAGATATGCGAACAGGGGGACGGAACGAGCAGTACTTC.

Remarks on this clonotype: One end of the junction varies from germline; a read error may be responsible. The chain couples TRBV7-9 to TRBJ1-1; D call uncertain. CDR1 is SEHNR, CDR2 FQNEAQ, per germline (reference sequence). This CDR3 region has 13 residues. In DNA form, the CDR3 reads TGTGCCACCGGGTCCGGGGTAGGCACTGAAGCTTCCTTT. Translating it yields CATGSGVGTEASF.

This clonotype was recorded a few times. The chain uses TRBV16 and TRBJ1-6; D unresolved. CDR3 length: 13 amino acids. From germline, CDR1 is KGHSY and CDR2 FQNENV. Trimming took 4 bases from V and 10 from J, leaving 11 bases between them. CDR3 bases: TGTGCCAGCAGCCCACCAGGATACTCACCCCTCCACTTT. Translation: CASSPPGYSPLHF. Full variable domain (outside the CDR3, taken from reference TRBV16 and TRBJ1-6): GEEVAQTPKHLVRGEGQKAKLYCAPIKGHSYVFWYQQVLKNEFKFLISFQNENVFDETGMPKERFSAKCLPNSPCSLEIQATKLEDSAVYFCASSPPGYSPLHFGNGTRLTVT.

The J gene is TRBJ2-3, the V gene TRBV20-1, with 10 bases aligning to TRBD2. The CDR3 runs to 17 residues. Per germline, CDR1 DFQATT and CDR2 SNEGSKA (reference sequence). V gave up 0 bases and J gave up 5 bases; unmatched junction bases: 11. The CDR3 reads CSARDGGAGGGIDTQYF. The CDR3 DNA is TGCAGTGCTAGAGATGGCGGAGCGGGAGGGGGTATAGATACGCAGTATTTT.

Turning to this clonotype: One junction end disagrees with the germline gene, perhaps due to a read error. The genes are TRBV12-3 or TRBV12-4 and TRBJ2-7; D is ambiguous. The CDR3 is 13 amino acids. As DNA, the CDR3 is TGTGCCAGCATGGGTCCGGTCTCCTACGAACAGTACTTC. It codes for CASMGPVSYEQYF.

The chain links TRBV28 to TRBJ2-1, with TRBD2 matching over 11 bases. The CDR3 covers 15 residues. V gave up 6 bases and J gave up 6 bases; unmatched junction bases: 7. Germline CDR1 reads MDHEN; CDR2 reads SYDVKM. The CDR3 sequence: CASSHSSGGCNEQFF. Written as DNA, the CDR3 is TGTGCCAGCAGCCATTCTAGCGGGGGGTGCAATGAGCAGTTCTTC. Together with reference TRBV28 and TRBJ2-1, the CDR3 gives the full variable domain: DVKVTQSSRYLVKRTGEKVFLECVQDMDHENMFWYRQDPGLGLRLIYFSYDVKMKEKGDIPEGYSVSREKKERFSLILESASTNQTSMYLCASSHSSGGCNEQFFGPGTRLTVL.

Concerning this clonotype: This could be a read error, since a much larger clone is one nucleotide away. The rearrangement links TRBV6-2 or TRBV6-3 to TRBJ2-2; no clear D. CDR3 length: 15 amino acids. Germline CDR1 and CDR2: MNHEY and SVGEGT. With 2 bases removed from V and 2 bases from J, the gap between germline ends came to 9 bases. CDR3 coding DNA: TGTGCCAGCAGTTACGACGTCATCAACACCGGGGAGCTGTTTTTT. Its protein is CASSYDVINTGELFF.

Ten or more counts support this clonotype. This chain joins TRBV27 and TRBJ2-1; D remains unclear. Germline CDR1 reads MNHEY; CDR2 reads SMNVEV (reference sequence). The CDR3 totals 19 residues. Trimming cost V 4 bases and J 0 bases, with 22 bases left between them. The DNA of the CDR3 is TGTGCCAGCAGTTCTTTATCGACTTCAACGTCCCTCTCCTACAATGAGCAGTTCTTC. As protein: CASSSLSTSTSLSYNEQFF.

This clonotype was observed a handful of times. The rearrangement uses TRBV20-1 and TRBJ1-2; D perhaps matches TRBD1 (6 bases). CDR1 and CDR2 (germline): DFQATT, SNEGSKA (reference sequence). The CDR3 covers 13 residues. V gave up 6 bases and J gave up 8 bases, with 19 bases separating them. CDR3 in amino acids: CSALRTVPWGYTF. In nucleotides, the CDR3 is TGCAGTGCCCTACGGACAGTCCCTTGGGGCTACACCTTC.

This rearrangement joins TRBV7-2 to TRBJ1-6, with TRBD1 as a possible D gene (5 bases). V was shortened by 3 bases and J by 9 bases, with 18 bases between the two germline ends. The germline V gene has CDR1 SGHTA and CDR2 FQGNSA. The CDR3 runs to 16 residues. CDR3: CASSLEGSGLFSPLHF. The CDR3 nucleotides read TGTGCCAGCAGCTTGGAGGGGAGTGGATTGTTTTCACCCCTCCACTTT.

For this clonotype: This could be a read error, since a much larger clone is one nucleotide away. The chain has TRBV12-3 or TRBV12-4 and TRBJ2-7; 9 nucleotides agree with TRBD2. The length of the CDR3 is 14 residues. Trimming removed 5 bases from V and 1 base from J; junction bases left unmatched: 3. CDR3 bases: TGTGCCAGCAGTGGGGGACTAGCATCCTACGAGCAGTACTTC. The encoded protein is CASSGGLASYEQYF.

To note about this clonotype: A much larger clone differs from this one at a single base, so this may be a read error. The chain links TRBV20-1 to TRBJ1-5, with D unclear. CDR1 is DFQATT, CDR2 SNEGSKA, per germline (reference sequence). The ends were cut back, 3 bases at V and 9 bases at J, with 21 bases in the middle. This CDR3 has 15 amino acids. The CDR3: CSASKEAGIYLPQHF. CDR3 nucleotide sequence: TGCAGTGCTAGTAAGGAGGCTGGGATCTATCTGCCCCAGCATTTT.

This sequence joins TRBV6-6 and TRBJ2-6, with no clear D. CDR3 length: 14 residues. Trimming took 1 base from V and 2 from J, leaving 3 bases between them. Looked up from germline, CDR1 is MNHNY and CDR2 is SVGAGI (reference sequence). CDR3 region: CASSYFTGANVLTF. CDR3 DNA: TGTGCCAGCAGTTACTTCACTGGGGCCAACGTCCTGACTTTC.

This clonotype has only a few counts. This clone may be a read error of a much larger clone one base away. The chain links TRBV28 to TRBJ1-1; 7 bases fit TRBD1. The length of the CDR3 is 14 residues. The V gene's germline CDR1 is MDHEN and CDR2 SYDVKM. The CDR3 nucleotides read TGTGCCAGCAGTCTCGGGACAGTGAACACTGAAGCTTCCTTT. Amino acids: CASSLGTVNTEASF.

The rearrangement joins TRBV5-4 to TRBJ1-1; D might be TRBD1 (5 bases). CDR3 length: 15 amino acids. V lost 0 bases and J lost 8, with 17 bases in between. The germline CDR1 and CDR2 sequences are SGHNT and YYREEE (reference sequence). In DNA, the CDR3 is TGTGCCAGCAGCTTGGGAGAGGGGATCAACTCGGAAGCTTTCTTT. Translated, it gives CASSLGEGINSEAFF. The full variable domain, its missing parts supplied by reference TRBV5-4 and TRBJ1-1, is ETGVTQSPTHLIKTRGQQVTLRCSSQSGHNTVSWYQQALGQGPQFIFQYYREEENGRGNFPPRFSGLQFPNYSSELNVNALELDDSALYLCASSLGEGINSEAFFGQGTRLTVV.

With regard to this clonotype: This may come from a read error, since a much larger clone is one base off. V gene TRBV6-1 combines with J gene TRBJ2-1, with D unresolved. From germline, CDR1 is MNHNS and CDR2 SASEGT. Trimming removed 1 base from V and 10 bases from J, with 17 bases in between. The CDR3 length is 15 residues. The CDR3 reads CASSEDPPAIYEQFF. CDR3 DNA sequence: TGTGCCAGCAGTGAAGACCCCCCAGCGATCTACGAGCAGTTCTTC.

This clonotype has at least ten counts. The V call is TRBV28, the J call TRBJ2-7, with TRBD1 identical over 7 bases. V lost 5 bases, J lost 4 bases, and 8 bases stayed unmatched. Germline values: CDR1 MDHEN, CDR2 SYDVKM. The length of the CDR3 is 14 residues. CDR3 residues: CASSRGQVAYEQYF. For the CDR3, the DNA is TGTGCCAGCAGTCGCGGACAGGTAGCGTACGAGCAGTACTTC.

The J gene is TRBJ2-7, the V gene TRBV7-2, with 8 bases matching TRBD2. CDR1 and CDR2 (germline): SGHTA, FQGNSA. This CDR3 contains 16 residues. Losses at the gene ends were 5 bases for V and 2 bases for J; bases not matched to a gene: 11. The CDR3 coding sequence is TGTGCCAGCAGCCGGGAGGGAGGTGGGATGACCTACGAGCAGTACTTC. Its translation is CASSREGGGMTYEQYF.

The rearrangement joins TRBV10-3 to TRBJ2-7; TRBD2 matches at 10 bases. The CDR3 covers 16 residues. The germline V gene has CDR1 ENHRY and CDR2 SYGVKD. V shed 0 bases and J 3 bases; nucleotides not matched to a gene: 5. The CDR3 reads CAISESSLAGYYEQYF. The CDR3 bases are TGTGCCATCAGTGAGTCGTCACTAGCGGGGTACTACGAGCAGTACTTC.

V and J are TRBV28 and TRBJ1-6; no clear D. Germline lookup yields CDR1 MDHEN and CDR2 SYDVKM. The CDR3 runs 16 residues. Deletions cut 4 bases from V and 9 bases from J, with 19 bases between. This CDR3 reads CASSSPPGSEGSPLHF. The CDR3 DNA reads TGTGCCAGCAGTTCGCCCCCGGGGTCCGAGGGTTCACCCCTCCACTTT.

This chain links TRBV7-9 with TRBJ2-1, with a possible D match to TRBD2 (5 bases). Germline V gene lookup returns CDR1 SEHNR and CDR2 FQNEAQ (reference sequence). The CDR3 is 16 amino acids. The germline V and J ends were trimmed by 1 base and 10 bases, with 20 bases remaining between them. The CDR3 nucleotides are TGTGCCAGCAGCTTAGTAGGTAGCGAGAGCTCTAAAGAGCAGTTCTTC. The encoded protein is CASSLVGSESSKEQFF. Together with reference TRBV7-9 and TRBJ2-1, the CDR3 gives the full variable domain: DTGVSQNPRHKITKRGQNVTFRCDPISEHNRLYWYRQTLGQGPEFLTYFQNEAQLEKSRLLSDRFSAERPKGSFSTLEIQRTEQGDSAMYLCASSLVGSESSKEQFFGPGTRLTVL.

The chain has TRBV20-1 and TRBJ2-7; 7 bases are a match to TRBD2. CDR1 DFQATT and CDR2 SNEGSKA come from the germline V gene (reference sequence). The CDR3 length is 14 residues. V lost 3 bases and J lost 6; bases outside the gene matches: 11. The CDR3 protein is CSARSLAIWGEQYF. CDR3 bases: TGCAGTGCTAGGTCACTAGCGATATGGGGCGAGCAGTACTTC.

V is TRBV18 and J is TRBJ2-5; D remains ambiguous. V was pared by 2 bases and J by 2 bases, with 12 bases between. Germline-derived CDR1 and CDR2 are KGHSH and LQKENI. CDR3 length: 15 amino acids. The DNA of the CDR3 is TGTGCCAGCTCACCATCGCGGCCTAGACAAGAGACCCAGTACTTC. This codes for CASSPSRPRQETQYF.

A word on this clonotype: A read error is likely, as this CDR3 ends without the conserved phenylalanine or tryptophan. The limits of the CDR3 on the DNA are not certain, so only TCRdb's listed CDR3 is given. This rearrangement joins TRBV27 to TRBJ1-2; TRBD1, the table's D call, was not compared with the DNA. Germline assignment: CDR1 MNHEY and CDR2 SMNVEV (reference sequence). The CDR3 totals 15 residues, both ends included. The CDR3 region is CASSPRGQGQYGYTL.

This clonotype was counted a few times. The rearrangement joins TRBV4-3 to TRBJ2-4; 14 nucleotides match TRBD2. The germline V gene encodes CDR1 LGHNA and CDR2 YSLEER. This CDR3 is built from 16 residues. The ends lost 3 bases at V and 7 bases at J; junction bases unmatched: 5. The CDR3 bases are TGCGCCAGCAGCCAGGGCGGGACTAGCGGGAGTAACATTCAGTACTTC. It yields the protein CASSQGGTSGSNIQYF.

This clonotype occurred a few times. The chain joins TRBV20-1 to TRBJ2-7; D might be TRBD2 (7 bases). Between the trimmed V and J ends, which lost 5 bases and 2 bases, there was a span of 16 bases. This CDR3 region has 14 residues. Germline V gene lookup returns CDR1 DFQATT and CDR2 SNEGSKA (reference sequence). CDR3 protein: CSAGARGGTYEQYF. DNA for the CDR3: TGCAGTGCTGGCGCAAGGGGGGGAACCTACGAGCAGTACTTC.

This clonotype was found many times. This chain's CDR3 is CASSIRGSGANVLTF. In DNA form, the CDR3 reads TGTGCCAGCTCCATCCGGGGATCTGGGGCCAACGTCCTGACTTTC. This chain joins TRBV27 and TRBJ2-6; weak D call: TRBD2 (5 bases). The CDR3 sequence is 15 residues long. The germline V and J ends were trimmed by 8 bases and 1 base, with 12 bases remaining between them. Looked up from germline, CDR1 is MNHEY and CDR2 is SMNVEV (reference sequence).

The chain joins TRBV6-2 or TRBV6-3 to TRBJ2-2; tentatively, D is TRBD2 (5 bases). Trimming left V 5 bases short and J 2 bases short, with 12 bases between. Germline CDR1 MNHEY, CDR2 SVGEGT. This CDR3 has 15 residues. The chain's CDR3 is CASSQKRSNTGELFF. The CDR3 nucleotides read TGTGCCAGCAGTCAGAAGCGGAGTAACACCGGGGAGCTGTTTTTT.